The present entry profiles one T cell receptor beta chain with its context. As yet, its antigen is unknown. Unique molecular identifiers featured in how the TCRbeta library was prepared. Each CDR3 protein is one row after TCRdb ran MiXCR on the PCR reads. The repertoire holds around 450,000 distinct CDR3 sequences, with 16% as singletons. This specimen belongs to a study of T-cell reconstitution after alpha-beta-depleted transplantation in children. Findings and caveats of the study: Reported findings indicate that, about two months after transplant, alpha-beta T cells came from several hundred expanded clones, which were derived from non-depleted graft cells. The high TCRbeta diversity at day 60 in some patients came from surviving recipient T cells and thymic progenitors. The authors attributed T-cell counts and diversity one year after transplant mostly to newly produced T cells.

Trimming pared 7 bases from V and 0 bases from J, leaving 12 bases between. This CDR3 has 14 residues. J is TRBJ1-1 and V is TRBV12-3 or TRBV12-4; D possibly corresponds to TRBD1 (5 bases). This clonotype originated in a boy under two years old who had a stem cell transplant for Wiskott-Aldrich syndrome, so the T cells may come from the graft donor. The specimen was PBMCs, mostly from graft donor cells, collected 360 days after TCRalphabeta/CD19-depleted stem cell transplant. DNA of the CDR3: TGTGCCAGCACCTATGGACAAGTGAACACTGAAGCTTTCTTT. Protein sequence: CASTYGQVNTEAFF.